One sample yielded the 22 T cell receptor beta chains listed below, sequenced in a study of early T cells in non-severe SARS-CoV-2 infection. Via MiXCR, TCRdb re-called the 5' RACE reads, giving one row per CDR3 protein. The sample contains roughly 60,000 distinct CDR3 sequences, around 6% of which appear only once. Specimen: whole blood. These receptors were taken from an adult who was a healthcare worker with PCR-confirmed SARS-CoV-2 infection or an uninfected control (not recorded which).

In this sample, this clonotype turned up many times. The chain is built from TRBV9 and TRBJ2-7; TRBD2 agrees at 9 bases. Per germline, CDR1 SGDLS and CDR2 YYNGEE. CDR3 length: 17 amino acids. Unmatched junction bases numbered 14, after V lost 7 bases and J lost 0 bases. The CDR3 loop reads CASLGPLAGLSSYEQYF. For the CDR3, the DNA is TGTGCCAGCTTGGGCCCCCTAGCGGGGCTAAGCTCCTACGAGCAGTACTTC.

This clonotype was detected ten times or more. V is TRBV27 and J is TRBJ1-5; D is possibly TRBD1 (6 bases). This CDR3 has 21 residues. Germline CDR1 and CDR2: MNHEY and SMNVEV (reference sequence). V gave up 5 bases and J gave up 4 bases, with 33 bases separating them. DNA for the CDR3: TGTGCCAGCAGTCCCCTGAAGAGGCAGGGGTCCCCCATAAGGGGAAATCAGCCCCAGCATTTT. Protein sequence: CASSPLKRQGSPIRGNQPQHF.

Many counts were recorded for this clonotype. The V call is TRBV30, the J call TRBJ1-6, with 9 nucleotides matching TRBD1. The germline gives CDR1 GTSNPN, CDR2 SVGIG (reference sequence). V dropped 3 bases and J dropped 8; count of bases not matched to a gene: 2. This CDR3 has 13 amino acids. CDR3 nucleotide sequence: TGTGCCTGGAGGGGACAGGGACATTCACCCCTCCACTTT. This gives the protein CAWRGQGHSPLHF.

This clonotype has more than one count but fewer than ten. This chain uses TRBV19 with TRBJ2-7, with 7 bases matching TRBD2. This CDR3 has 15 residues. The V and J ends lost 5 bases and 4 bases, in that order; junction bases with no gene match: 11. Germline V gene sequence: CDR1 LNHDA, CDR2 SQIVND (reference sequence). DNA of the CDR3: TGTGCCAGTAGTCCCGTAGGGGCGGGAGAGTACGAGCAGTACTTC. Translating it yields CASSPVGAGEYEQYF. The full variable domain, in which reference TRBV19 and TRBJ2-7 provide the parts outside the CDR3, is DGGITQSPKYLFRKEGQNVTLSCEQNLNHDAMYWYRQDPGQGLRLIYYSQIVNDFQKGDIAEGYSVSREKKESFPLTVTSAQKNPTAFYLCASSPVGAGEYEQYFGPGTRLTVT.

The V and J genes are TRBV27 and TRBJ1-1; D unclear. V was pared by 5 bases and J by 2 bases, with 12 bases between. In germline, CDR1 is MNHEY, CDR2 SMNVEV (reference sequence). The CDR3 has 14 residues. The CDR3 region has the DNA TGTGCCAGCAGTATGAGGGAGGGAAACACTGAAGCTTTCTTT. This translates into CASSMREGNTEAFF.

The chain couples TRBV19 to TRBJ1-5; D gene uncertain. Trimming shortened V by 5 bases and J by 0 bases, and 14 bases separated the two germline ends. Germline CDR1 reads LNHDA; CDR2 reads SQIVND (reference sequence). The CDR3 is 16 amino acids. CDR3: CASSSRVGNSNQPQHF. The CDR3 bases are TGTGCCAGTAGTTCCCGGGTCGGGAATAGCAATCAGCCCCAGCATTTT.

This clonotype was counted many times. The V and J genes are TRBV6-1 and TRBJ2-3; 8 positions match TRBD2. CDR1 and CDR2 from the germline V gene are MNHNS and SASEGT. This CDR3 spans 15 amino acids. The trim removed 6 bases at V and 3 bases at J, leaving 8 bases unmatched. CDR3 loop: CASRRGTRGTDTQYF. In DNA form, the CDR3 reads TGTGCCAGCAGAAGAGGGACTAGGGGAACAGATACGCAGTATTTT.

This clonotype came up a few times. V and J are TRBV27 and TRBJ2-3, with unresolved D. The V gene lost 6 bases and the J gene lost 0 bases, with 16 bases spanning the gap. The CDR3 sequence is 16 residues long. The germline V gene encodes CDR1 MNHEY and CDR2 SMNVEV (reference sequence). The CDR3 sequence is CASSPLWPSSTDTQYF. The CDR3 region has the DNA TGTGCCAGCAGCCCGTTGTGGCCCTCTAGCACAGATACGCAGTATTTT.

This sequence joins TRBV9 and TRBJ2-2; D gene uncertain. V dropped 2 bases and J dropped 0 bases, with 5 bases sitting between them. Germline values: CDR1 SGDLS, CDR2 YYNGEE. This CDR3 spans 14 amino acids. As DNA, the CDR3 is TGTGCCAGCAGCGTCGACCCGAACACCGGGGAGCTGTTTTTT. It encodes CASSVDPNTGELFF.

The chain couples TRBV2 to TRBJ2-7; either TRBD1 or TRBD2 may fit D (6 bases each). V was shortened by 8 bases and J by 7 bases, with 21 bases between the two germline ends. Germline-derived CDR1 and CDR2 are SNHLY and FYNNEI. The CDR3 is made up of 14 amino acids. CDR3 sequence reads: CASPLVGGAGEQYF. DNA of the CDR3: TGTGCCAGCCCTCTTGTGGGGGGCGCCGGAGAGCAGTACTTC. Together with reference TRBV2 and TRBJ2-7, the CDR3 gives the full variable domain: EPEVTQTPSHQVTQMGQEVILRCVPISNHLYFYWYRQILGQKVEFLVSFYNNEISEKSEIFDDQFSVERPDGSNFTLKIRSTKLEDSAMYFCASPLVGGAGEQYFGPGTRLTVT.

A few counts support this clonotype. V is TRBV6-5 and J is TRBJ2-7; 9 positions match TRBD1. CDR3 length: 14 residues. Germline CDR1 reads MNHEY; CDR2 reads SVGAGI. Losses at the gene ends were 2 bases for V and 3 bases for J; bases not matched to a gene: 2. The CDR3 sequence is CASSYRTGVYEQYF. The CDR3 DNA sequence: TGTGCCAGCAGTTACAGGACAGGGGTCTACGAGCAGTACTTC.

This clonotype showed up many times. The V call is TRBV12-3 or TRBV12-4, the J call TRBJ1-1; D unclear. Trimming took 6 bases from V and 1 from J, leaving 12 bases between them. CDR3 length: 14 amino acids. CDR3 protein: CASSPWLRNTEAFF. As DNA, the CDR3 is TGTGCCAGCAGCCCGTGGCTTAGGAACACTGAAGCTTTCTTT.

This clonotype was seen at least ten times. V and J are TRBV12-3 or TRBV12-4 and TRBJ1-5; D perhaps matches TRBD1 (5 bases). With 7 bases removed from V and 2 bases from J, the gap between germline ends came to 9 bases. This CDR3 region has 13 residues. The CDR3 DNA is TGTGCCAGCAACCAAGGGGGCAATCAGCCCCAGCATTTT. The encoded protein is CASNQGGNQPQHF.

This clonotype was found a few times. This sequence joins TRBV27 and TRBJ2-7, with a weak D call TRBD1 (5 bases). Trimming removed 6 bases at V and 3 bases at J, with 9 bases between. The CDR3 consists of 12 residues. CDR1 MNHEY and CDR2 SMNVEV come from the germline V gene (reference sequence). The CDR3: CASSQGGYEQYF. The CDR3 nucleotides are TGTGCCAGCAGCCAGGGTGGCTACGAGCAGTACTTC.

This clonotype was picked up many times. The chain recombines TRBV29-1 with TRBJ1-2; 8 bases line up with TRBD1. The CDR3 is 18 residues long. V dropped 5 bases and J dropped 6; count of bases not matched to a gene: 23. CDR1 SQVTM and CDR2 ANQGSEA come from the germline V gene. CDR3 sequence (DNA): TGCAGCGTTCATCAATCCGGGACAGGCTCGCCTGACCGGGATGGCTACACCTTC. Protein product: CSVHQSGTGSPDRDGYTF.

The V and J genes are TRBV30 and TRBJ2-7, with TRBD1 as a possible D gene (6 bases). Germline V gene sequence: CDR1 GTSNPN, CDR2 SVGIG (reference sequence). The V end lost 0 bases, the J end lost 9 bases, and 15 bases lay between the germline ends. This CDR3 has 13 amino acids. This chain's CDR3 is CAWSVDRSTVQYF. In nucleotides, the CDR3 is TGTGCCTGGAGTGTAGACAGGTCAACAGTGCAGTACTTC.

This clonotype was counted a few times. J is TRBJ2-7 and V is TRBV19; TRBD1 or TRBD2 may be the D gene (5 bases each). V lost 1 base, J lost 2 bases, and 12 bases lay in between. Germline V lookup: CDR1 LNHDA, CDR2 SQIVND (reference sequence). CDR3 length: 15 amino acids. CDR3 sequence reads: CASSIGGTAPYEQYF. The CDR3 DNA reads TGTGCCAGTAGTATAGGAGGGACGGCCCCCTACGAGCAGTACTTC.

The V and J genes are TRBV29-1 and TRBJ2-3; D might be TRBD1 (6 bases). Germline-derived CDR1 and CDR2 are SQVTM and ANQGSEA. The CDR3 extends over 14 amino acids. V lost 7 bases, J lost 4 bases, and 18 bases lay in between. As DNA, the CDR3 is TGCAGCGGAAGATTCACAGGGTTCGCAGATACGCAGTATTTT. Protein: CSGRFTGFADTQYF.

The sample holds many counts of this clonotype. The chain couples TRBV10-3 to TRBJ2-2; 8 bases fit TRBD2. This CDR3 has 14 residues. Trimming at V came to 11 bases and at J to 4 bases, leaving 9 bases not matched to a gene. The germline CDR1 and CDR2 sequences are ENHRY and SYGVKD. The CDR3 bases are TGTGCCTCAGACGGGGGGGCCACCACCGGGGAGCTGTTTTTT. Protein sequence: CASDGGATTGELFF.

This clonotype showed up just once. A much larger clone differs by one base, so this may be a read error. The chain has TRBV29-1 and TRBJ2-3; 9 nucleotides line up with TRBD1. Germline V gives CDR1 SQVTM, CDR2 ANQGSEA. Trimming cost V 1 base and J 4 bases; bases outside gene matches: 9. The CDR3 has 16 residues. The chain's CDR3 is CSVEASRDRVPDTQYF. As DNA, the CDR3 is TGCAGCGTTGAAGCGTCCCGGGACAGGGTACCAGATACGCAGTATTTT.

This clonotype has only a few counts. The chain combines TRBV19 with TRBJ2-4; tentatively, D is TRBD1 (7 bases). Trimming took 9 bases from V and 6 from J, leaving 21 bases between them. CDR3 length: 15 amino acids. From germline, CDR1 is LNHDA and CDR2 SQIVND (reference sequence). The CDR3 here is CASHPWGDSGNIQYF. In DNA form, the CDR3 reads TGTGCCAGCCACCCCTGGGGGGACAGTGGAAACATTCAGTACTTC.

This clonotype has at least ten counts. The genes are TRBV9 and TRBJ1-1; no definite D call. Trimming removed 3 bases at V and 7 bases at J, with 13 bases between. This CDR3 is built from 13 residues. CDR1 and CDR2 (germline): SGDLS, YYNGEE. The CDR3 loop reads CASSAGSGSEAFF. The CDR3 DNA is TGTGCCAGCAGCGCCGGATCGGGGAGTGAAGCTTTCTTT.